This T cell receptor (beta chain) stems from a study of blood T cell repertoires in COVID-19. CDR1 is WNHNN, CDR2 SYGVQD, per germline (reference sequence). The CDR3 covers 14 residues. Trimming removed 4 bases from V and 6 bases from J, with 12 bases in between. In the authors' methods: Amplification with reference gene primers provided the estimates of nucleated cell counts. Using immunoSEQ multiplex PCR, the repertoire was profiled, and TCRdb retains in-frame clones only, with some absent. Clone size and the V and J calls come from that table; the DNA yielded D and trimming. The sample records tens of thousands of clones, roughly 82% being singletons.

The chain employs TRBV10-1 and TRBJ1-4; no clear D gene. The receptor comes from a man aged 35 to 55 with acute or convalescent COVID-19. Specimen: peripheral blood. CDR3 nucleotides: TGCGCCAGCAGTGGACGCTACGGGGATGAAAAACTGTTTTTT. It translates to CASSGRYGDEKLFF.